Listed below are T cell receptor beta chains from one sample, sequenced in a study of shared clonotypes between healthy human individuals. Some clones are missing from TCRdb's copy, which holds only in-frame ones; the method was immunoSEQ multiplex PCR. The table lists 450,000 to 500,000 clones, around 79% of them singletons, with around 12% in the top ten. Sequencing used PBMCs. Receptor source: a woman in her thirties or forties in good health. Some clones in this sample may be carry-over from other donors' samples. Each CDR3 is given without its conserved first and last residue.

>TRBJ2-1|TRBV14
ASSQGWDRGSYNEQF
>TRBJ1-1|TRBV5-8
ASSLARLRGEAF
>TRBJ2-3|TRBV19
ASSEYRDTQY
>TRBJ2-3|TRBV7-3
ASSLVVGPQY
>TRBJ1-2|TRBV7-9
ASSLTGLPNGYT
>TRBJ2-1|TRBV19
ASSIRLAGPDYNEQF
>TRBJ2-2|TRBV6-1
ASSETTGGNTGELF
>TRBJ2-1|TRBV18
ASSPRDRGGNEQF
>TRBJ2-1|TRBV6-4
ASSPGSSYNEQF
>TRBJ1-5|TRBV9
ASSVGPDQPQH
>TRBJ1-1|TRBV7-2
ASSFAPREAF
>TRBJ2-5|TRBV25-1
ASSELSRAPDETQY
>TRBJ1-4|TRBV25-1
ASSDPGQGYTLNEKLF
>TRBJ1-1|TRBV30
AWSSEFTEAF
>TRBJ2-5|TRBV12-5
ASGLASGRFQETQY
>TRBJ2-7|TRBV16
ASSQLAGPRGEQY